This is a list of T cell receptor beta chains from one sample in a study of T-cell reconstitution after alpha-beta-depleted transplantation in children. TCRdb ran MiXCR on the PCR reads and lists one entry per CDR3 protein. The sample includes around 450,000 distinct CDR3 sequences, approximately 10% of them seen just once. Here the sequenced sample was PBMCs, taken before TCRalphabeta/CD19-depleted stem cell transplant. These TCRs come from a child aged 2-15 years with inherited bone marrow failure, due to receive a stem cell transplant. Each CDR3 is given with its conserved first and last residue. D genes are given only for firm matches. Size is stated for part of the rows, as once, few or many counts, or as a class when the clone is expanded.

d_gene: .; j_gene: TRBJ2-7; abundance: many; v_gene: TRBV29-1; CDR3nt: TGCAGCGTTGTGTCCAGCAAGAGCTCCTACGAGCAGTACTTC; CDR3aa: CSVVSSKSSYEQYF
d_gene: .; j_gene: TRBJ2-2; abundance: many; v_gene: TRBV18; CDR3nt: TGTGCCAGCTCACCACCCGCTAGCGCGAACACCGGGGAGCTGTTTTTT; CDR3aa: CASSPPASANTGELFF
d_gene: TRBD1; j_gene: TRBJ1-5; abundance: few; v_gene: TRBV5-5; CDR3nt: TGTGCCAGCAGCCTGGACAGGGGAGGAGGTCAGCCCCAGCATTTT; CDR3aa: CASSLDRGGGQPQHF
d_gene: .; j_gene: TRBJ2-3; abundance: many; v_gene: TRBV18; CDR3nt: TGTGCGAGCTCACAGGGCGACACAGATACGCAGTATTTT; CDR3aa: CASSQGDTDTQYF
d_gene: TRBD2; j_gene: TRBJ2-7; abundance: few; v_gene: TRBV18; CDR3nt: TGTGCCAGCTCACCCGTGACTAGCGGGAGGGCCTACGAGCAGTACTTC; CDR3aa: CASSPVTSGRAYEQYF
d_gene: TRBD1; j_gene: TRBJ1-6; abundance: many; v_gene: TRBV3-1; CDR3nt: TGTGCCAGCAGCCAAGATTGGACAGGGTGGCCACCCCTCCACTTT; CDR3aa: CASSQDWTGWPPLHF
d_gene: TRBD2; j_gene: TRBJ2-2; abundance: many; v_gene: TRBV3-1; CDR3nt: TGTGCCAGCAGCCAATGGACAGTAGCGGGAGCGGACACCGGGGAGCTGTTTTTT; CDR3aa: CASSQWTVAGADTGELFF
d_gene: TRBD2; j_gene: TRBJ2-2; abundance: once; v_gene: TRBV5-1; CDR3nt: TGCGTCAGCAGCAAGACTAGCGGGGCCTCGAACACCGGGGAGCTGTTTTTT; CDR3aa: CVSSKTSGASNTGELFF
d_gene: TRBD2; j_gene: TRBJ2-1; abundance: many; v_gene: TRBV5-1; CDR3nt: TGCGCCAGCATGGAGCTAGCGGGTTGGAATGAGCAGTTCTTC; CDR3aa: CASMELAGWNEQFF
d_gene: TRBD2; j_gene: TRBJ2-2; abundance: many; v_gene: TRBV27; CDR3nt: TGTGCCAGCAGTTTACTAGCGGGGCCCGGGGAGCTGTTTTTT; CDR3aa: CASSLLAGPGELFF
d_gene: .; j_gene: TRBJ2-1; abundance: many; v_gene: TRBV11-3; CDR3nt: TGTGCCAGCAGCTTACGTACAAGCTCCTACAATGAGCAGTTCTTC; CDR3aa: CASSLRTSSYNEQFF
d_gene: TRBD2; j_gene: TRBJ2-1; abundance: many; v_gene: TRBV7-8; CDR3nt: TGTGCCAGCAGCTTAGGGCTAGCGGATGAGCAGTTCTTC; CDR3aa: CASSLGLADEQFF
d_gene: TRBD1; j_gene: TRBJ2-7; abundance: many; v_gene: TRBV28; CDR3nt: TGTGCCAGCAGCAGCGGACAGGGGGACCACGAGCAGTACTTC; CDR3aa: CASSSGQGDHEQYF
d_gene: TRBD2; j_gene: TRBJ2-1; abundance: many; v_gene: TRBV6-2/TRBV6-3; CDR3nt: TGTGCCAGCAGCGTAACCAGCGGGGGCTACAATGAGCAGTTCTTC; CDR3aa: CASSVTSGGYNEQFF
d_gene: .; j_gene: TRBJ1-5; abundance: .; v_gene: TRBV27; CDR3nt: TGTGCCAGCAGTTTTTCTGGGTACGGCCAGCCCCAGCATTTT; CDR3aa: CASSFSGYGQPQHF